This T cell receptor (beta chain) was identified in a study of T cells in Graves' hyperthyroidism and ophthalmopathy. The CDR3 length is 19 residues. In germline, CDR1 is KGHDR, CDR2 SFDVKD. Study-wide results and caveats: For ophthalmopathy, model prediction preceded onset by a median around 7 months. The blood repertoire included most of the expanded thyroid clonotypes above 0.001.

Exclusions: uncontrolled infection, other autoimmune disease, pregnancy, lactation. RNA transcripts yielded amplified TCR beta CDR3 regions. In the first-round RT-PCR of the TCR CDR3, the HTBI primer set was used. TCRdb reprocessed the multiplex PCR reads via MiXCR and lists one record per CDR3 protein. The table has nearly 600,000 distinct CDR3 sequences, roughly 14% seen once. Turning to this clonotype: Its antigen remains unidentified. This may arise from a read error, as a much more abundant clone is one base away.

The rearrangement links TRBV24-1 to TRBJ2-1, with 9 bases aligning to TRBD1. The J call may be mistaken, given a closer DNA end match to TRBJ2-7. What was sequenced was blood. The TCR sequence derives from a woman aged 25 to 39 with Graves' hyperthyroidism that later progressed to Graves' ophthalmopathy. CDR3 coding DNA: TGTGCCACCAGTGAGGCCGGGACAGGGTCTTTGTCTACCTACAATGAGCAGTACTTC. Encoded protein: CATSEAGTGSLSTYNEQYF.